Only a few counts were recorded for the clone carrying this T cell receptor beta chain. Its matching antigen is unknown. This sample stems from a study of identical twins. Whole-study findings and limits: Invariant MAIT and iNKT cells could partly confound zero-insertion analyses. Insertions were reduced in abundant cord blood beta clonotypes but not in memory repertoires.

TCRdb independently ran MiXCR on the 5' RACE reads; one entry per CDR3 protein. The table shows approximately 700,000 distinct CDR3 sequences, with 18% occurring only once. Trimming stripped 4 bases from V and 2 bases from J, with 21 bases between. This CDR3 is 17 amino acids long. Germline V gene data show CDR1 as SEHNR and CDR2 as FQNEAQ (reference sequence). The same data also went into a second study, on T cells expressing NK-cell markers. As reported in that work: The TCR beta repertoires originated in sorted CD3+CD56+NKG2C+, CD3+CD56+NKG2C- and CD3+CD56-NKG2C+ T cells. Out of eight donors sequenced, seven tested HCMV-seropositive and the remaining one seronegative.

The receptor comes from a young woman in good health. The gene calls are TRBV7-9 and TRBJ2-7; either TRBD1 or TRBD2 may fit D (5 bases each). Sequenced input: PBMCs. In DNA form, the CDR3 reads TGTGCCAGCAGCTCCCTCTCAATATACGGGGCCGCCTACGAGCAGTACTTC. Protein: CASSSLSIYGAAYEQYF.